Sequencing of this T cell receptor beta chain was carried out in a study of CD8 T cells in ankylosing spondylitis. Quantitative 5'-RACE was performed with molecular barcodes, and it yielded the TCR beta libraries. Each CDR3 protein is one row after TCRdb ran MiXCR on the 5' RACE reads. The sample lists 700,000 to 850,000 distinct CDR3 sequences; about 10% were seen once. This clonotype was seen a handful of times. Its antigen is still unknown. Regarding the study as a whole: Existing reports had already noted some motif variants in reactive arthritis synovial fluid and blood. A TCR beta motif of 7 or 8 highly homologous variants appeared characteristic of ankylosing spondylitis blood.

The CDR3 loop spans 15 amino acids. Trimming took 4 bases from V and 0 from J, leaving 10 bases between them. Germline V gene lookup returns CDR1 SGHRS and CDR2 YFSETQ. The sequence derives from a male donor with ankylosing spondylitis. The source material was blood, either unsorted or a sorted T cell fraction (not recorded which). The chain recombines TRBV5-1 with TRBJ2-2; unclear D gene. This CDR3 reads CASSVLGANTGELFF. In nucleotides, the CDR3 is TGCGCCAGCAGCGTTCTTGGCGCGAACACCGGGGAGCTGTTTTTT.